These 25 T cell receptor beta chains originate from one sample sequenced in a study of T-cell reconstitution after alpha-beta-depleted transplantation in children. Unique molecular identifiers featured in how the TCRbeta library was prepared. TCRdb re-derived calls from the PCR reads in MiXCR, one entry per CDR3 protein. The repertoire has about 210,000 distinct CDR3 sequences, more than 15% of them found once; the top ten carry approximately 40%. Here the sequenced sample was PBMCs, mostly from graft donor cells, taken 360 days after TCRalphabeta/CD19-depleted stem cell transplant. Receptors originate from a male patient under 10 years old who had a stem cell transplant for acute lymphoblastic leukemia, so the T cells may come from the graft donor.

About this clonotype itself: A read error may account for a junction end that differs from germline. The chain joins TRBV3-1 to TRBJ1-6; D call uncertain. Germline-derived CDR1 and CDR2 are LGHDT and YNNKEL (reference sequence). This CDR3 comprises 18 residues. In DNA form, the CDR3 reads TGTGCCAGCAGCCAAGATCTTGTGGCCTTGGGAGATGATTCACCCCTCCGCTTT. Its translation: CASSQDLVALGDDSPLRF.

The rearrangement uses TRBV7-2 and TRBJ2-1; D call uncertain. The CDR3 contains 12 residues. Germline loops: CDR1 SGHTA, CDR2 FQGNSA. The V end lost 3 bases, the J end lost 10 bases, and 10 bases lay between the germline ends. The CDR3 bases are TGTGCCAGCAGCTTTGGGAATCGCGAGCAGTTCTTC. Translated, it gives CASSFGNREQFF.

The chain combines TRBV20-1 with TRBJ1-5, with 7 bases matching TRBD1. CDR1 and CDR2 (germline): DFQATT, SNEGSKA (reference sequence). Germline trimming cut 1 base from V and 4 bases from J; bases unmatched to any gene: 4. The CDR3 is 14 residues long. CDR3: CSARAMTGNQPQHF. The CDR3 nucleotides read TGCAGTGCTAGAGCAATGACAGGGAATCAGCCCCAGCATTTT.

This clonotype was seen more than once but under ten times. This chain uses TRBV28 with TRBJ2-1, with 11 bases fitting TRBD2. Germline V gene sequence: CDR1 MDHEN, CDR2 SYDVKM. The CDR3 extends over 17 amino acids. With 3 bases clipped from V and 8 bases from J, the junction kept 12 bases outside the gene matches. Here the CDR3 DNA reads TGTGCCAGCAGTTTCGAAGTAGCGGGGGGGTTCTTGGATGAGCAGTTCTTC. Translation gives CASSFEVAGGFLDEQFF.

The chain carries TRBV5-1 and TRBJ2-3; D call uncertain. Trimming took 0 bases from V and 2 from J, leaving 10 bases between them. From germline, CDR1 is SGHRS and CDR2 YFSETQ. CDR3 length: 15 residues. Here the CDR3 DNA reads TGCGCCAGCAGCTTGGGGCCAGAAATCACAGATACGCAGTATTTT. It encodes CASSLGPEITDTQYF.

In its sample, this clonotype was seen many times. This chain connects TRBV6-1 to TRBJ1-2; D not resolved. The germline V gene has CDR1 MNHNS and CDR2 SASEGT. The CDR3 sequence is 13 residues long. V was shortened by 3 bases and J by 4 bases, with 9 bases between the two germline ends. The CDR3 region has the DNA TGTGCCAGCAGTGAGACACAAATCTATGGCTACACCTTC. It yields the protein CASSETQIYGYTF.

This clonotype turned up a few times. This rearrangement joins TRBV28 to TRBJ2-7; the D call may be TRBD1 or TRBD2 (5 bases each). V was cut by 7 bases and J by 3 bases, with 13 bases left in between. This CDR3 spans 13 amino acids. Germline V gives CDR1 MDHEN, CDR2 SYDVKM. CDR3 sequence (DNA): TGTGCCAGCACGGGGACGCCGGACTACGAGCAGTACTTC. Translation gives CASTGTPDYEQYF.

This clonotype came up a few times. The gene calls are TRBV28 and TRBJ2-1, with D perhaps TRBD2 (7 bases). Germline V gene sequence: CDR1 MDHEN, CDR2 SYDVKM. CDR3 length: 15 residues. V was pared by 6 bases and J by 7 bases, with 19 bases between. The CDR3 sequence: CASRLSGGRGNEQFF. Written as DNA, the CDR3 is TGTGCCAGCAGACTGTCGGGGGGAAGGGGGAATGAGCAGTTCTTC.

This clonotype was seen only a few times. The rearrangement uses TRBV10-3 and TRBJ1-1; possibly TRBD1 for D (5 bases). The germline V gene has CDR1 ENHRY and CDR2 SYGVKD. The CDR3 runs to 12 residues. The germline V and J ends were trimmed by 4 bases and 4 bases, with 7 bases remaining between them. Here the CDR3 DNA reads TGTGCCATCAGTGCCACAGGCACTGAAGCTTTCTTT. This sequence encodes CAISATGTEAFF.

This clonotype was observed a few times. This sequence joins TRBV3-1 and TRBJ1-1; possible D gene TRBD1, 5 bases. This CDR3 is built from 14 residues. Germline lookup yields CDR1 LGHDT and CDR2 YNNKEL (reference sequence). Trimming took off 1 base at V and 3 bases at J, with 9 bases between the two ends. CDR3 sequence: CASSQGAGHTEAFF. The DNA of the CDR3 is TGTGCCAGCAGCCAAGGGGCAGGGCACACTGAAGCTTTCTTT. Filled out from reference TRBV3-1 and TRBJ1-1, the complete variable domain reads DTAVSQTPKYLVTQMGNDKSIKCEQNLGHDTMYWYKQDSKKFLKIMFSYNNKELIINETVPNRFSPKSPDKAHLNLHINSLELGDSAVYFCASSQGAGHTEAFFGQGTRLTVV.

This clonotype was observed a handful of times. This chain links TRBV6-1 with TRBJ1-4; TRBD1 agrees at 7 bases. Trimming took 6 bases from V and 3 from J; bases not matched to a gene: 7. CDR3 length: 15 residues. CDR1 MNHNS and CDR2 SASEGT come from the germline V gene. CDR3 protein: CASRRGGAANEKLFF. In DNA, the CDR3 is TGTGCCAGCAGGAGAGGGGGCGCGGCTAATGAAAAACTGTTTTTT.

The chain carries TRBV5-5 and TRBJ2-5; the D gene is possibly TRBD1 (5 bases). The V end was cut by 5 bases, the J end by 7 bases, with 15 bases between. The V gene's germline CDR1 is SGHKS and CDR2 YYEKEE (reference sequence). There are 13 residues in the CDR3. The CDR3 here is CASRPGWAGTQYF. The CDR3 nucleotides are TGTGCCAGCAGGCCAGGGTGGGCTGGGACCCAGTACTTC.

This clonotype has more than one count but fewer than ten. The chain employs TRBV5-1 and TRBJ2-3, with 7 bases fitting TRBD2. The CDR3 runs 16 residues. Looked up from germline, CDR1 is SGHRS and CDR2 is YFSETQ. V gave up 4 bases and J gave up 2 bases; unmatched junction bases: 10. This chain's CDR3 is CASSAGRDYHTDTQYF. The CDR3, as DNA: TGCGCCAGCAGCGCGGGACGGGACTACCACACAGATACGCAGTATTTT.

This clonotype was seen more than once but under ten times. This rearrangement joins TRBV5-1 to TRBJ2-7; D gene ambiguous. Germline V gene lookup returns CDR1 SGHRS and CDR2 YFSETQ. CDR3 length: 15 residues. Trimming shortened V by 2 bases and J by 5 bases, and 17 bases separated the two germline ends. CDR3 loop: CASSFPRAGKHEQYF. In DNA, the CDR3 is TGCGCCAGCAGCTTCCCTAGGGCCGGAAAGCACGAGCAGTACTTC.

The chain links TRBV6-5 to TRBJ1-2; the D gene is possibly TRBD1 (6 bases). The V gene lost 2 bases and the J gene lost 3 bases, with 13 bases spanning the gap. This CDR3 region has 15 residues. Germline CDR1 MNHEY, CDR2 SVGAGI. This chain's CDR3 is CASSYKGGGDYGYTF. CDR3 nucleotides: TGTGCCAGCAGTTACAAAGGAGGGGGGGACTATGGCTACACCTTC.

This chain connects TRBV5-1 to TRBJ1-1; D is undetermined. Germline-derived CDR1 and CDR2 are SGHRS and YFSETQ. This CDR3 comprises 16 residues. V was clipped by 1 base and J by 0 bases, with 13 bases between them. The CDR3 region is CASSLYGPRMNTEAFF. The CDR3, as DNA: TGCGCCAGCAGCTTGTACGGGCCCCGGATGAACACTGAAGCTTTCTTT. Full variable domain (rest looked up from reference TRBV5-1 and TRBJ1-1): KAGVTQTPRYLIKTRGQQVTLSCSPISGHRSVSWYQQTPGQGLQFLFEYFSETQRNKGNFPGRFSGRQFSNSRSEMNVSTLELGDSALYLCASSLYGPRMNTEAFFGQGTRLTVV.

This clonotype showed up many times. The chain combines TRBV6-1 with TRBJ2-1; 8 nucleotides line up with TRBD1. The CDR3 spans 13 residues. V lost 6 bases to trimming and J lost 4 bases; unmatched junction nucleotides: 2. From germline, CDR1 is MNHNS and CDR2 SASEGT. CDR3 coding DNA: TGTGCCAGCAGCGACAGGGGATACAATGAGCAGTTCTTC. This encodes CASSDRGYNEQFF.

The chain has TRBV27 and TRBJ2-3; D not certain. V lost 9 bases to trimming and J lost 12 bases, with 7 bases between them. This CDR3 region has 8 residues. Germline V lookup: CDR1 MNHEY, CDR2 SMNVEV (reference sequence). The CDR3 DNA reads as TGTGCCAGTCCGCTACAGTATTTT. Protein: CASPLQYF.

This clonotype has just a few counts. The chain recombines TRBV7-9 with TRBJ1-5; no firm D call. The CDR3 consists of 13 residues. With 6 bases removed from V and 6 bases from J, the gap between germline ends came to 12 bases. Germline V gene sequence: CDR1 SEHNR, CDR2 FQNEAQ (reference sequence). This CDR3 reads CASRGGVGQPQHF. The CDR3 DNA reads TGTGCCAGCAGGGGAGGTGTCGGTCAGCCCCAGCATTTT.

This clonotype came up a few times. The chain joins TRBV29-1 to TRBJ2-7, with D tentatively TRBD1 (5 bases). Germline CDR1 reads SQVTM; CDR2 reads ANQGSEA. V was pared by 7 bases and J by 0 bases, with 10 bases between. There are 12 residues in the CDR3. The chain's CDR3 is CSAATGSYEQYF. The CDR3 DNA is TGCAGCGCCGCAACAGGCTCCTACGAGCAGTACTTC.

This clonotype was seen more than once but under ten times. J is TRBJ2-2 and V is TRBV7-8; 9 bases line up with TRBD1. From germline, CDR1 is SGHVS and CDR2 FQNEAQ. The CDR3 is 15 residues long. V lost 6 bases, J lost 3 bases, and 5 bases stayed unmatched. The CDR3 DNA reads TGTGCCAGCAGGGGCCGACAGGGGGACACCGGGGAGCTGTTTTTT. Protein product: CASRGRQGDTGELFF. The full variable domain, completed using reference TRBV7-8 and TRBJ2-2, is GAGVSQSPRYKVAKRGQDVALRCDPISGHVSLFWYQQALGQGPEFLTYFQNEAQLDKSGLPSDRFFAERPEGSVSTLKIQRTQQEDSAVYLCASRGRQGDTGELFFGEGSRLTVL.

The V and J genes are TRBV29-1 and TRBJ1-2; possibly TRBD1 for D (5 bases). Germline V lookup: CDR1 SQVTM, CDR2 ANQGSEA. The CDR3 consists of 15 residues. Trimming removed 3 bases at V and 4 bases at J, with 18 bases between. In DNA form, the CDR3 reads TGCAGCGTTGAGCCGAGGGACCGGGGGGTCTATGGCTACACCTTC. Translated, it gives CSVEPRDRGVYGYTF.

The rearrangement uses TRBV6-5 and TRBJ1-1; unclear D gene. V lost 1 base and J lost 1, with 4 bases in between. The CDR3 is 13 residues long. Germline values: CDR1 MNHEY, CDR2 SVGAGI. CDR3 sequence reads: CASSYWRNTEAFF. CDR3 bases: TGTGCCAGCAGTTACTGGCGGAACACTGAAGCTTTCTTT.

This clonotype came up a few times. The chain uses TRBV20-1 and TRBJ2-7, with D unresolved. CDR1 is DFQATT and CDR2 is SNEGSKA in the germline V gene (reference sequence). The CDR3 runs 12 residues. V lost 1 base to trimming and J lost 3 bases, with 7 bases between them. The CDR3 DNA reads TGCAGTGCTAGAGCAGACGACTACGAGCAGTACTTC. Amino acids: CSARADDYEQYF.

The chain recombines TRBV20-1 with TRBJ1-1; 7 positions agree with TRBD1. The CDR3 covers 14 residues. Germline trimming cut 5 bases from V and 3 bases from J; bases unmatched to any gene: 9. CDR1 is DFQATT and CDR2 is SNEGSKA in the germline V gene (reference sequence). CDR3 sequence reads: CSASTDRVDTEAFF. CDR3 sequence (DNA): TGCAGTGCTTCGACCGACAGGGTGGACACTGAAGCTTTCTTT.